The entry below gives a single T cell receptor (beta chain) sequence along with its context. There is no known antigen for this receptor. Base-call qualities are not available, and no considerably larger clone is one nucleotide away. The sample belongs to a study of blood T cell repertoires in COVID-19 (dated by TCRdb to between 2020 and 2021). Study-level background: Collaborator samples came from the United States, Italy and Spain and covered acute and convalescent phases of COVID-19. The material from the prospective study consisted of cDNA or gDNA derived from T cells, B-cell-depleted T cells, or PBMCs. The dataset comprised deeply sampled blood TCRbeta repertoires from subjects exposed to, actively infected with, or recovered from COVID-19. The repertoires were made available in a free public database intended to serve as a resource for research on the immune response to SARS-CoV-2. Samples were obtained from the ongoing ImmuneRACE study (first 160 participants) and from over 1,000 subjects provided by 6 global collaborators. The sample metadata nearly always contained a de-identified subject ID, COVID-19 status, age in years and sex. HLA class I and class II types, where available, came from metadata supplied by the sample provider rather than from assay-based typing.

CDR1 and CDR2, looked up from the germline V gene (reference sequence), are LNHNV and YYDKDF. The CDR3 covers 19 residues, taking in both the cysteine and the phenylalanine. This entry keeps only the CDR3 DNA: 57 bases, framed from base 1. The junction shows trimming of 5 bases on V and 2 bases on J, plus 25 bases between the germline ends. Broad study findings and their caveats: The quantity of clinical and demographic metadata differed by source and by participant and was supplied without curation.

TCRbeta CDR3 regions were amplified from genomic DNA by means of the immunoSEQ Assay, a bias-controlled multiplex PCR. Regarding the original processing steps: Within the assay, amplification of reference gene primers was used to estimate how many nucleated cells each sample contained. Sequence reads were collapsed and filtered to measure the absolute abundance of every unique TCRbeta CDR3 rearrangement. For each sample, productive Simpson clonality was calculated as the square root of Simpson's diversity index across productive rearrangements. As stored in TCRdb, this immuneACCESS dataset retains in-frame rearrangements with V and J assigned. A fraction of the clones does not appear; measured against another copy, unresolved V genes explain less than half of the discrepancy, and the remainder lacks a known reason. The V and J calls and clone size were taken over from that table, and D and trimming were inferred from the DNA. The sample records 150,000 to 200,000 clones, 82% of which are singletons. Together, the top ten hold 7.8% of the sample.

At one collaborating source in Seattle, patients were enrolled during active infection and were followed longitudinally through the course of disease. The collaborating institutions used their own protocols to collect whole blood in K2EDTA tubes. For TCRbeta analysis, collaborator samples were shipped as frozen whole blood, as isolated PBMCs, or as DNA extracted from either sample type. Recombination linked TRBV15 to TRBJ1-5; matching of 5 bases hints at TRBD1 as the D gene. Sequenced material: peripheral blood. This clonotype was obtained from a woman aged 60-70 years with COVID-19, enrolled during active disease. DNA sequence: TGTGCCACCAGCGCAGGGAGTAGAGGGAGGGGCTGGGGCAATCAGCCCCAGCATTTT. The translation is CATSAGSRGRGWGNQPQHF. With the rest looked up from the reference TRBV15 and TRBJ1-5 genes rather than sequenced, the full variable domain is DAMVIQNPRYQVTQFGKPVTLSCSQTLNHNVMYWYQQKSSQAPKLLFHYYDKDFNNEADTPDNFQSRRPNTSFCFLDIRSPGLGDTAMYLCATSAGSRGRGWGNQPQHFGDGTRLSIL.